The sequence of this TCR beta chain was determined in a study of T-cell memory formation after mild COVID-19. A single record per CDR3 protein comes from TCRdb applying MiXCR to the 5' RACE reads. The sample has roughly 310,000 distinct CDR3 sequences, less than 20% seen once. The sequenced material came from PBMCs or a T cell subset sorted from them (not recorded which). The TCR sequence derives from a man younger than 30 who had mild COVID-19 (a few samples of this study predate the infection). Cell type and time point are not known.

CDR3 DNA: TGTGCCAGCAGGGAGAATGCGAGGGAGACCCAGTACTTC. It codes for CASRENARETQYF. V is TRBV6-2 or TRBV6-3 and J is TRBJ2-5; D gene uncertain. The CDR3 consists of 13 residues. V shed 6 bases and J shed 5 bases, with 13 bases lying between them. Germline CDR1 MNHEY, CDR2 SVGEGT.